This T cell receptor (beta chain) was identified during a study of OX40 agonist ivuxolimab in advanced cancers. Across the whole study: Of mixed ages from about 23 to 79 and averaging about 56 years, the group was over 80% male.

Between the trimmed V and J ends, which lost 1 base and 4 bases, there was a span of 17 bases. Germline assignment: CDR1 MNHNS and CDR2 SASEGT. The length of the CDR3 is 17 residues. As regards this clone: Its cognate antigen is unknown.

At baseline, cycle 4 day 1, and cycle 7 day 1, blood was sampled. General study points: Some nonresponders also had low normalized T-cell clonal expansion. Expansion of clones was among the lowest in partial responders at 0.1-3.0 mg/kg.

The protocol was immunoSEQ multiplex PCR, while the TCRdb copy is restricted to in-frame clones and leaves out a portion. The data show approximately 40,000 clones, 82% seen once. This receptor was obtained from an adult with an advanced solid tumor such as melanoma, head and neck, liver or kidney cancer. The chain links TRBV6-1 to TRBJ1-3; D is undetermined. This sample comprised CD4+ or CD8+ T cells sorted from blood, obtained in a trial of the OX40 agonist ivuxolimab. The chain's CDR3 is CASSEVPASFSGNTIYF. The CDR3 DNA sequence: TGTGCCAGCAGTGAAGTCCCGGCCAGCTTCTCAGGAAACACCATATATTTT.